This TCR beta chain was recorded in a study of shared clonotypes between healthy human individuals. TCRdb keeps only in-frame clones here, not all; method: immunoSEQ multiplex PCR. The sample lists about 1 million clones, about 80% occurring once. The CDR3 covers 16 residues. Trimming removed 1 base from V and 2 bases from J, with 14 bases in between. Per the germline V gene, CDR1 is SGHNT and CDR2 is YYREEE (reference sequence). Sequencing used memory CD4+ T cells sorted from blood. The subset is: CD45RA-negative fraction. This chain uses TRBV5-4 with TRBJ2-3, with a possible D match to TRBD2 (6 bases). This receptor was identified in a young man in good health. The CDR3 here is CASSLSHGGDTDTQYF. The CDR3 nucleotides read TGTGCCAGCAGCTTGAGTCACGGGGGAGACACAGATACGCAGTATTTT.